The source of this T cell receptor (beta chain) is a study of CD8+ T cells in alopecia areata. Findings and caveats of the study: Affected scalp, especially in alopecia totalis/universalis, had a higher clonality than normal scalp did. Expanded CD8+ clones among the top 100, as well as scalp clonality, were significantly decreased by tofacitinib. Scalp samples also contribute reads from the resident alphabeta T cells found in normal skin.

Germline V gene lookup returns CDR1 SQVTM and CDR2 ANQGSEA. This CDR3 comprises 12 residues. Losses at the gene ends were 5 bases for V and 3 bases for J; bases not matched to a gene: 4. The treatment is: oral pan-JAK inhibitor, 5-10 mg twice daily. cDNA reverse transcribed from extracted RNA served as the sequencing template. Method: immunoSEQ multiplex PCR; TCRdb's copy keeps in-frame clones and lacks some. The repertoire includes over 150,000 clones, more than 45% of them detected once, and under 7% sits in the top ten. Details on this clone: Antigen specificity is unknown.

This chain joins TRBV29-1 and TRBJ2-7; TRBD1 matches 7 bases. This TCR came from a human donor with alopecia areata. The starting material was CD4+ T cells sorted from blood, obtained at week 24, from a patient treated with tofacitinib. The DNA of the CDR3 is TGCAGCGTTAAGGGACAGATCTACGAGCAGTACTTC. It codes for CSVKGQIYEQYF.